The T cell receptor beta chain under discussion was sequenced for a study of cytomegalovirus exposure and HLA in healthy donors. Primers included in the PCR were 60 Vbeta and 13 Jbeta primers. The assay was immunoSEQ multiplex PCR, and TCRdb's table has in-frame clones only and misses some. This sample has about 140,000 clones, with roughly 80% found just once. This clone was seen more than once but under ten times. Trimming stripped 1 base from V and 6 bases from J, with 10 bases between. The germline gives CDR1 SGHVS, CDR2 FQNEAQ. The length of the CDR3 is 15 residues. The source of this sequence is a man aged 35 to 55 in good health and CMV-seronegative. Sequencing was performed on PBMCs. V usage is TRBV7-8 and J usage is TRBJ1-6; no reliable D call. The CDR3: CASSLGAALNSPLHF. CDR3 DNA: TGTGCCAGCAGCTTAGGGGCAGCCCTTAATTCACCCCTCCACTTT. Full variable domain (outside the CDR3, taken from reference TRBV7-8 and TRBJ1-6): GAGVSQSPRYKVAKRGQDVALRCDPISGHVSLFWYQQALGQGPEFLTYFQNEAQLDKSGLPSDRFFAERPEGSVSTLKIQRTQQEDSAVYLCASSLGAALNSPLHFGNGTRLTVT.